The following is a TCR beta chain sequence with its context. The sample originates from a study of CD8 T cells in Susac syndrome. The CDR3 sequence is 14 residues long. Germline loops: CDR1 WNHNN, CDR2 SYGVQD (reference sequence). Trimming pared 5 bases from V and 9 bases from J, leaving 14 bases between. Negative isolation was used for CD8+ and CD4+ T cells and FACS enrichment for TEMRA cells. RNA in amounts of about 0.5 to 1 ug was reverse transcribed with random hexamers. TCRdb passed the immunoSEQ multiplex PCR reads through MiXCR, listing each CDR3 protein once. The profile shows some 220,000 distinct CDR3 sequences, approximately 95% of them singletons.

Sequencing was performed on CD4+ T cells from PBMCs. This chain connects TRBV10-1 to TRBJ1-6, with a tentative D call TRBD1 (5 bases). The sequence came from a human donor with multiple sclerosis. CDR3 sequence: CASSRGSFGSPLHF. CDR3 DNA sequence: TGCGCCAGCAGTCGGGGGTCCTTCGGTTCACCCCTCCACTTT.